These 26 T cell receptor beta chains originate from one sample sequenced in a study of blood T cell repertoires in COVID-19. Generated by immunoSEQ multiplex PCR, the TCRdb table keeps only in-frame clones and is missing some. Here the sample spans about 150,000 clones, just over 85% being singletons. Sequencing used peripheral blood. All receptors come from a man in his fifties or sixties with active or convalescent COVID-19.

This chain links TRBV9 with TRBJ2-7; 7 bases fit TRBD2. Per germline, CDR1 SGDLS and CDR2 YYNGEE. V lost 6 bases to trimming and J lost 7 bases; unmatched junction nucleotides: 13. This CDR3 contains 14 residues. CDR3 protein: CASISSGAYCEQYF. CDR3 in DNA: TGTGCCAGCATATCCAGCGGGGCCTACTGTGAGCAGTACTTC.

This clone was counted ten times or more. The rearrangement joins TRBV7-9 to TRBJ2-4; a weak D match, TRBD2 (5 bases). CDR3 length: 14 residues. Per germline, CDR1 SEHNR and CDR2 FQNEAQ (reference sequence). The germline V and J ends were trimmed by 0 bases and 8 bases, with 11 bases remaining between them. The CDR3 loop reads CASSLAGVKDIQYF. The CDR3 DNA sequence: TGTGCCAGCAGCTTAGCGGGAGTTAAGGACATTCAGTACTTC.

The chain joins TRBV5-5 to TRBJ1-1; the D gene is possibly TRBD1 (5 bases). This CDR3 region has 15 residues. Germline V gene data show CDR1 as SGHKS and CDR2 as YYEKEE (reference sequence). V lost 0 bases and J 5 bases, leaving 14 bases between the germline ends. The CDR3, as DNA: TGTGCCAGCAGCTTGGGGTCGGCCGGGGGGACTGAAGCTTTCTTT. This sequence encodes CASSLGSAGGTEAFF.

The chain has TRBV7-2 and TRBJ2-5; D uncertain. The CDR3 is 15 amino acids. The germline V gene has CDR1 SGHTA and CDR2 FQGNSA. Trimming took 1 base from V and 2 from J, leaving 11 bases between them. The CDR3 region is CASSLEPLKQETQYF. As DNA, the CDR3 is TGTGCCAGCAGCTTAGAGCCGCTGAAACAAGAGACCCAGTACTTC.

This chain joins TRBV4-1 and TRBJ2-5; D remains ambiguous. The CDR3 has 14 amino acids. V was shortened by 1 base and J by 0 bases, with 6 bases between the two germline ends. Germline V gene lookup returns CDR1 MGHRA and CDR2 YSYEKL. This chain's CDR3 is CASSQVIYQETQYF. The CDR3 nucleotides are TGCGCCAGCAGCCAAGTAATCTACCAAGAGACCCAGTACTTC.

The chain recombines TRBV14 with TRBJ1-2; D remains ambiguous. The CDR3 runs 13 residues. V shed 4 bases and J shed 2 bases, with 8 bases lying between them. The germline V gene encodes CDR1 SGHDN and CDR2 FVKESK. Written as DNA, the CDR3 is TGTGCCAGCAGCCCCAGGCTAAACTATGGCTACACCTTC. This gives the protein CASSPRLNYGYTF.

The V and J genes are TRBV29-1 and TRBJ2-2, with D possibly TRBD2 on 6 matching bases. The CDR3 length is 16 residues. Trimming shortened V by 0 bases and J by 4 bases, and 15 bases separated the two germline ends. Germline V gene data show CDR1 as SQVTM and CDR2 as ANQGSEA. The CDR3 sequence: CSVEDPEEGSTGELFF. CDR3 nucleotides: TGCAGCGTTGAAGATCCGGAGGAGGGGAGCACCGGGGAGCTGTTTTTT.

This clone was recorded a few times. The CDR3 end shows no conserved phenylalanine or tryptophan, and so a read error is likely. No DNA is shown, since the ends of the CDR3 on it are uncertain; the CDR3 is the one TCRdb lists. The chain carries TRBV6-5 and TRBJ1-2; the table's D call TRBD1 went unverified against the DNA. The CDR3 region is 13 residues in length, termini included. CDR1 and CDR2 (germline): MNHEY, SVGAGI. CDR3 sequence: CASSYSHRDILSY.

The chain employs TRBV5-6 and TRBJ1-4; no firm D call. Germline lookup yields CDR1 SGHDT and CDR2 YYEEEE. Trimming took off 4 bases at V and 8 bases at J, with 21 bases between the two ends. The CDR3 extends over 16 amino acids. The CDR3 is CASSDGLKGLGEKLFF. In DNA, the CDR3 is TGTGCCAGCAGCGACGGACTAAAGGGCCTTGGCGAAAAACTGTTTTTT. The whole variable domain, filled in from reference TRBV5-6 and TRBJ1-4, reads DAGVTQSPTHLIKTRGQQVTLRCSPKSGHDTVSWYQQALGQGPQFIFQYYEEEERQRGNFPDRFSGHQFPNYSSELNVNALLLGDSALYLCASSDGLKGLGEKLFFGSGTQLSVL.

The rearrangement uses TRBV5-6 and TRBJ2-7, with a possible D match to TRBD2 (6 bases). The CDR3 runs to 15 residues. Germline-derived CDR1 and CDR2 are SGHDT and YYEEEE. V gave up 0 bases and J gave up 2 bases, with 12 bases separating them. The DNA for the CDR3 is TGTGCCAGCAGCTTGGGCGGGACGGCTACCTACGAGCAGTACTTC. Its translation: CASSLGGTATYEQYF.

Comment on this clone: Other DNA sequences within the sample encode an identical CDR3. V usage is TRBV5-1 and J usage is TRBJ1-2; D not certain. The germline V gene has CDR1 SGHRS and CDR2 YFSETQ. Deletions cut 2 bases from V and 4 bases from J, with 12 bases between. The CDR3 consists of 14 residues. In DNA form, the CDR3 reads TGCGCCAGCAGCTTTCAAGGACGGGGCTATGGCTACACCTTC. Its protein product is CASSFQGRGYGYTF.

The chain links TRBV5-1 to TRBJ1-5; D is perhaps TRBD1 (5 bases). Germline-derived CDR1 and CDR2 are SGHRS and YFSETQ. The CDR3 runs 14 residues. Trimming stripped 0 bases from V and 4 bases from J, with 8 bases between. The CDR3 region is CASSLDGGNQPQHF. The CDR3 bases are TGCGCCAGCAGCTTGGATGGGGGGAATCAGCCCCAGCATTTT.

The chain carries TRBV18 and TRBJ2-7; a possible D gene is TRBD1 (6 bases). Germline-derived CDR1 and CDR2 are KGHSH and LQKENI. The CDR3 sequence is 12 residues long. Trimming removed 3 bases at V and 7 bases at J, with 10 bases between. The CDR3 DNA sequence: TGTGCCAGCTCACCCACAGGGTTTGAGCAGTACTTC. This gives the protein CASSPTGFEQYF.

This chain joins TRBV27 and TRBJ2-3, with D possibly being TRBD2 (6 bases). This CDR3 comprises 14 residues. The germline CDR1 and CDR2 sequences are MNHEY and SMNVEV (reference sequence). Trimming cost V 5 bases and J 1 base, with 10 bases left between them. Here the CDR3 DNA reads TGTGCCAGCAGTCTAAAGCGGGGCACAGATACGCAGTATTTT. Protein sequence: CASSLKRGTDTQYF.

This chain connects TRBV5-4 to TRBJ1-1; the D is unclear. Per germline, CDR1 SGHNT and CDR2 YYREEE (reference sequence). The CDR3 spans 13 residues. V was cut by 0 bases and J by 5 bases, with 8 bases left in between. This chain's CDR3 is CASSLELRTEAFF. The CDR3, as DNA: TGTGCCAGCAGCTTGGAACTTCGGACTGAAGCTTTCTTT.

This rearrangement joins TRBV2 to TRBJ1-5; D might be TRBD1 (5 bases). The V gene lost 2 bases and the J gene lost 7 bases, with 12 bases spanning the gap. The CDR3 has 14 amino acids. CDR1 is SNHLY and CDR2 is FYNNEI in the germline V gene. In nucleotides, the CDR3 is TGTGCCAGCAGTGAACAGGGTTTCGGACAGCCCCAGCATTTT. Its protein is CASSEQGFGQPQHF.

Here the CDR3 DNA reads TGTGCCAGCAGCTTAGGACGGTTGGCCGGGGAGCTGTTTTTT. It encodes CASSLGRLAGELFF. The chain couples TRBV13 to TRBJ2-2, with D unresolved. CDR1 and CDR2 from the germline V gene are PRHDT and FYEKMQ (reference sequence). V lost 0 bases and J 6 bases, leaving 8 bases between the germline ends. CDR3 size: 14 residues.

This clone was observed a single time. V usage is TRBV5-4 and J usage is TRBJ1-1; possibly TRBD1 for D (5 bases). The ends were cut back, 3 bases at V and 2 bases at J, with 14 bases in the middle. There are 15 residues in the CDR3. The germline gives CDR1 SGHNT, CDR2 YYREEE (reference sequence). The CDR3 nucleotides are TGTGCCAGCAGCTGGGCGGGGCGAGGTAACACTGAAGCTTTCTTT. As protein: CASSWAGRGNTEAFF.

The J gene is TRBJ2-7, the V gene TRBV5-4; 12 bases match TRBD2. Germline CDR1 SGHNT, CDR2 YYREEE (reference sequence). V was clipped by 3 bases and J by 4 bases; unmatched bases: 8. This CDR3 has 16 amino acids. The CDR3 bases are TGTGCCAGCAGCTCCATAACTAGCGGGGGGAGATACGAGCAGTACTTC. It specifies CASSSITSGGRYEQYF.

This clone appeared many times. The CDR3 DNA sequence: TGCAGCGTTTCTCAGGGCCCCAATGAGCAGTTCTTC. Protein sequence: CSVSQGPNEQFF. The V and J genes are TRBV29-1 and TRBJ2-1; D may be TRBD1 (5 bases). The V gene's germline CDR1 is SQVTM and CDR2 ANQGSEA. The CDR3 covers 12 residues. V lost 5 bases and J 6 bases, leaving 11 bases between the germline ends.

This clone was detected only once. The CDR3 DNA reads TGCGCCAGCAGCCAAGATTTAGCGGGGGGATCCTACGAGCAGTACTTC. Protein product: CASSQDLAGGSYEQYF. The rearrangement uses TRBV4-3 and TRBJ2-7; 10 bases are a match to TRBD2. The CDR3 totals 16 residues. Trimming removed 0 bases from V and 1 base from J; junction bases left unmatched: 3. Per the germline V gene, CDR1 is LGHNA and CDR2 is YSLEER.

This chain links TRBV7-6 with TRBJ1-5; a weak D match, TRBD1 (5 bases). The CDR3 is 16 amino acids. Germline lookup yields CDR1 SGHVS and CDR2 FNYEAQ. Deletions cut 5 bases from V and 0 bases from J, with 14 bases between. Here the CDR3 DNA reads TGTGCCAGCAGCATGGGGCCACTTTATAGCAATCAGCCCCAGCATTTT. Amino acids: CASSMGPLYSNQPQHF.

J is TRBJ2-1 and V is TRBV11-2; D is perhaps TRBD2 (5 bases). Germline V gene data show CDR1 as SGHAT and CDR2 as FQNNGV. V lost 0 bases and J lost 0, with 18 bases in between. The CDR3 is made up of 19 amino acids. The CDR3 protein is CASSLDNWRAESSYNEQFF. CDR3 coding DNA: TGTGCCAGCAGCTTAGATAATTGGAGAGCGGAGAGCTCCTACAATGAGCAGTTCTTC.

The chain couples TRBV5-1 to TRBJ1-1, with 9 bases identical to TRBD1. The trim removed 1 base at V and 7 bases at J, leaving 8 bases unmatched. The germline CDR1 and CDR2 sequences are SGHRS and YFSETQ. CDR3 length equals 15 residues. CDR3 in DNA: TGCGCCAGCAGCTTGACCGGGACAGGGAGCGTTGAAGCTTTCTTT. It encodes CASSLTGTGSVEAFF.

The rearrangement uses TRBV27 and TRBJ1-2; 10 nucleotides align to TRBD1. Germline V gene lookup returns CDR1 MNHEY and CDR2 SMNVEV (reference sequence). V was clipped by 5 bases and J by 7 bases; unmatched bases: 13. The CDR3 runs 16 residues. The chain's CDR3 is CASSANLDRGLGGYTF. DNA for the CDR3: TGTGCCAGCAGTGCCAACCTCGACAGGGGGCTTGGTGGCTACACCTTC.

The chain has TRBV19 and TRBJ1-4; no firm D call. There are 16 residues in the CDR3. The germline V gene encodes CDR1 LNHDA and CDR2 SQIVND (reference sequence). Trimming removed 5 bases from V and 8 bases from J, with 21 bases in between. In DNA form, the CDR3 reads TGTGCCAGTAGTCCTAGCAAGAGGCCCTGGGAGGAAAAACTGTTTTTT. Residues: CASSPSKRPWEEKLFF.